The following is a TCR beta chain sequence with its context. The antigen is not known. The sample originates from a study of T cell repertoires in cytomegalovirus infection. The junction had 3 bases not matched to a gene; V was cut back by 6 bases and J by 4 bases. This CDR3 has 12 amino acids. A single record per CDR3 protein comes from TCRdb applying MiXCR to the reads. The data hold roughly 990,000 distinct CDR3 sequences, with around 31% observed a single time. The source material was cultured CD8+ T cells from PBMCs, sampled from culture after CMV antigen stimulation. The sequence was obtained from a human donor in good health (CMV status not recorded). Some clones in this sample may be carry-over from other donors' samples. V gene TRBV12-3 or TRBV12-4 combines with J gene TRBJ2-7; TRBD2 matches 7 bases. CDR3: CASRGEGYEQYF. The CDR3 DNA sequence: TGTGCCAGCAGGGGGGAGGGGTACGAGCAGTACTTC.